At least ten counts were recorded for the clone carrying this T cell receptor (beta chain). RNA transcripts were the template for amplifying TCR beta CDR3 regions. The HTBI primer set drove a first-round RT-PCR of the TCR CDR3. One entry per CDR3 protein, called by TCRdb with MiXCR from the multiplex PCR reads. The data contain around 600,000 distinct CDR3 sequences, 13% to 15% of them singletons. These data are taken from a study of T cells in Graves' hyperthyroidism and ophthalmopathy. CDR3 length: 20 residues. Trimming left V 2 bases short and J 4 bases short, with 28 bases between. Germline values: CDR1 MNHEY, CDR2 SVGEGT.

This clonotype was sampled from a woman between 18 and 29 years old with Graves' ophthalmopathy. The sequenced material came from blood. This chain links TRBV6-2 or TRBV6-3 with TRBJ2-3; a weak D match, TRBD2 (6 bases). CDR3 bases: TGTGCCAGCAGTTACCCTCTGGGCGGGATTCTACCCGATCAGCCAGATACGCAGTATTTT. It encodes CASSYPLGGILPDQPDTQYF.